This entry lists 25 T cell receptor beta chains sequenced from one sample in a study of T cell repertoires in aging, cancer and after chemotherapy. Multiplex touch-down PCR with TRB-A/B primers amplified rearranged V-D-J TRB sequences. TCRdb passed the multiplex PCR reads through MiXCR, listing each CDR3 protein once. The sample shows 9,400 or so distinct CDR3 sequences, approximately 31% of them seen only once. Peripheral blood genomic DNA, not sorted cells or RNA, was the template. The sequenced sample consisted of blood. These receptors all come from a human donor in good health. The donor label of this sample is uncertain.

The V gene is TRBV19, the J gene TRBJ1-6, with a possible D match to TRBD1 (6 bases). CDR1 is LNHDA and CDR2 is SQIVND in the germline V gene (reference sequence). Trimming cost V 2 bases and J 11 bases, with 13 bases left between them. The CDR3 contains 14 residues. The CDR3: CASSISRGIAPLHF. In DNA, the CDR3 is TGTGCCAGTAGTATAAGCAGGGGAATTGCACCCCTCCACTTT.

The chain has TRBV7-4 and TRBJ2-5, with D unresolved. This CDR3 has 12 amino acids. Trimming took 0 bases from V and 5 from J, leaving 4 bases between them. Germline V gene sequence: CDR1 SGHVT, CDR2 SQSDAQ. The CDR3 sequence: CASSLAGETQYF. The DNA of the CDR3 is TGTGCCAGCAGCTTAGCAGGGGAGACCCAGTACTTC.

The genes are TRBV20-1 and TRBJ1-1; D ambiguous. V gave up 4 bases and J gave up 6 bases, with 15 bases separating them. The germline V gene encodes CDR1 DFQATT and CDR2 SNEGSKA (reference sequence). The CDR3 spans 13 residues. The CDR3 bases are TGCAGTGCTACGACATATCCCCCTTCTGAAGCTTTCTTT. It specifies CSATTYPPSEAFF.

The gene calls are TRBV6-2 or TRBV6-3 and TRBJ2-5; TRBD2 agrees at 8 bases. J gave up 4 bases and V 5 bases, and 18 bases lay outside the gene matches. Germline V CDR1 and CDR2: MNHEY, SVGEGT. The CDR3 spans 18 residues. The CDR3 DNA reads TGTGCCAGCAGTCCCCGCGGTAGCGGGATGGGAGTGGGAGAGACCCAGTACTTC. It yields the protein CASSPRGSGMGVGETQYF.

J is TRBJ2-6 and V is TRBV10-3; 7 nucleotides line up with TRBD1. CDR1 and CDR2 (germline): ENHRY, SYGVKD. The V segment lost 7 bases and the J segment 0 bases; nucleotides outside the gene matches: 6. This CDR3 contains 16 residues. The CDR3 region has the DNA TGTGCCATCACCGGGGACAGCGTCTCTGGGGCCAACGTCCTGACTTTC. Encoded protein: CAITGDSVSGANVLTF.

The rearrangement uses TRBV29-1 and TRBJ2-3, with 9 positions matching TRBD1. Germline CDR1 reads SQVTM; CDR2 reads ANQGSEA. This CDR3 contains 16 residues. With 1 base clipped from V and 4 bases from J, the junction kept 9 bases outside the gene matches. The chain's CDR3 is CSVEASGTGRADTQYF. The CDR3 DNA sequence: TGCAGCGTTGAAGCCTCCGGGACAGGGAGGGCAGATACGCAGTATTTT.

This clonotype occurred a few times. The V call is TRBV18, the J call TRBJ2-1; possible D gene TRBD1, 5 bases. CDR3 length: 17 residues. Germline-derived CDR1 and CDR2 are KGHSH and LQKENI. Trimming cost V 0 bases and J 2 bases, with 14 bases left between them. The CDR3 coding sequence is TGTGCCAGCTCACCACCTGAAGGGGCTGGAACCTACAATGAGCAGTTCTTC. Its protein product is CASSPPEGAGTYNEQFF.

This clonotype occurred a few times. V is TRBV7-6 and J is TRBJ2-7; tentatively, D is TRBD2 (7 bases). The CDR3 extends over 15 amino acids. V shed 3 bases and J shed 2 bases, with 14 bases lying between them. CDR1 SGHVS and CDR2 FNYEAQ come from the germline V gene. The CDR3 sequence is CASSLGGGGPYEQYF. CDR3 coding DNA: TGTGCCAGCAGCTTGGGGGGGGGGGGGCCCTACGAGCAGTACTTC.

This rearrangement joins TRBV9 to TRBJ2-5; 9 positions match TRBD1. This CDR3 is 15 amino acids long. Trimming took 4 bases from V and 3 from J; bases not matched to a gene: 7. CDR1 and CDR2 (germline): SGDLS, YYNGEE. CDR3 loop: CASSISGTGKETQYF. The DNA of the CDR3 is TGTGCCAGCAGCATATCCGGGACAGGGAAAGAGACCCAGTACTTC.

This chain joins TRBV19 and TRBJ1-2; D unresolved. Trimming removed 2 bases from V and 4 bases from J, with 11 bases in between. CDR3 size: 14 residues. Germline CDR1 reads LNHDA; CDR2 reads SQIVND (reference sequence). CDR3 DNA: TGTGCCAGTAGTATAAGGGCAGGAAGCTATGGCTACACCTTC. This translates into CASSIRAGSYGYTF.

This chain joins TRBV7-9 and TRBJ1-2, with TRBD1 matching over 9 bases. The germline V gene has CDR1 SEHNR and CDR2 FQNEAQ (reference sequence). The CDR3 loop spans 15 amino acids. The J segment lost 4 bases and the V segment lost 4 bases, leaving 7 bases of the junction unmatched. CDR3 amino acids: CASSSRPDRGYGYTF. The CDR3 DNA reads as TGTGCCAGCAGCTCGCGCCCGGACAGGGGCTATGGCTACACCTTC.

This clonotype was seen only once. A much larger clone is a single base away; this may be a read error. This chain links TRBV5-4 with TRBJ2-2; no reliable D call. The CDR3 runs to 16 residues. With 0 bases removed from V and 6 bases from J, the gap between germline ends came to 15 bases. Germline CDR1 SGHNT, CDR2 YYREEE (reference sequence). The CDR3 here is CASSLVSWGWSGELFF. CDR3 DNA sequence: TGTGCCAGCAGCTTGGTTTCCTGGGGTTGGTCCGGGGAGCTGTTTTTT.

This chain connects TRBV5-1 to TRBJ1-6, with D uncertain. Germline CDR1 reads SGHRS; CDR2 reads YFSETQ. V shed 4 bases and J shed 1 base, with 6 bases lying between them. This CDR3 comprises 14 residues. The CDR3 here is CASSPGSYNSPLHF. CDR3 in DNA: TGCGCCAGCAGCCCCGGGTCCTATAATTCACCCCTCCACTTT.

The genes are TRBV12-3 or TRBV12-4 and TRBJ2-4; no clear D. The CDR3 extends over 14 amino acids. V lost 5 bases and J 0 bases, leaving 8 bases between the germline ends. CDR3 DNA sequence: TGTGCCAGCAGTACCGGATTAGCCAAAAACATTCAGTACTTC. This sequence encodes CASSTGLAKNIQYF.

The chain carries TRBV27 and TRBJ1-3, with D tentatively TRBD1 (6 bases). V was cut by 4 bases and J by 4 bases, with 14 bases left in between. CDR1 is MNHEY, CDR2 SMNVEV, per germline (reference sequence). This CDR3 region has 15 residues. The CDR3 nucleotides are TGTGCCAGCAGTTCCCTTAGGGGGGCCGGAAACACCATATATTTT. It translates to CASSSLRGAGNTIYF.

This chain's CDR3 is CASSMGQGDTDTQYF. The DNA for the CDR3 is TGTGCCAGCAGCATGGGACAGGGGGACACAGATACGCAGTATTTT. V and J are TRBV6-5 and TRBJ2-3; TRBD1 agrees at 11 bases. Germline V CDR1 and CDR2: MNHEY, SVGAGI. V lost 6 bases and J lost 2; bases outside the gene matches: 4. CDR3 size: 15 residues.

This clonotype is termed medium-sized. The chain has TRBV29-1 and TRBJ2-3; D gene ambiguous. V was shortened by 4 bases and J by 5 bases, with 4 bases between the two germline ends. The CDR3 covers 10 residues. Germline V CDR1 and CDR2: SQVTM, ANQGSEA. For the CDR3, the DNA is TGCAGCGTTGTTCGAGATACGCAGTATTTT. Translated: CSVVRDTQYF.

The V and J genes are TRBV18 and TRBJ2-7, with TRBD1 matching 7 bases. J was trimmed by 2 bases and V by 3 bases; bases with no gene match: 7. Germline-derived CDR1 and CDR2 are KGHSH and LQKENI. This CDR3 has 15 residues. The CDR3 protein is CASSPTRDRAYEQYF. Here the CDR3 DNA reads TGTGCCAGCTCACCTACCCGGGACAGAGCCTACGAGCAGTACTTC.

This chain joins TRBV6-2 or TRBV6-3 and TRBJ2-3; TRBD2 matches 9 bases. The germline V gene encodes CDR1 MNHEY and CDR2 SVGEGT. The V and J ends lost 2 bases and 0 bases, in that order; junction bases with no gene match: 9. The CDR3 runs to 18 residues. CDR3: CASSYQFGRGGSTDTQYF. CDR3 bases: TGTGCCAGCAGTTACCAATTCGGGCGGGGGGGAAGCACAGATACGCAGTATTTT.

The chain couples TRBV6-6 to TRBJ1-4; weak D call: TRBD1 (5 bases). V lost 8 bases and J lost 8, with 18 bases in between. This CDR3 has 14 amino acids. Germline V lookup: CDR1 MNHNY, CDR2 SVGAGI (reference sequence). CDR3 sequence (DNA): TGTGCCAGCCGACCCGGGACCTGGAGGGAAAAACTGTTTTTT. This translates into CASRPGTWREKLFF.

The chain employs TRBV19 and TRBJ1-2; no reliable D call. The CDR3 runs 14 residues. Between the trimmed V and J ends, which lost 5 bases and 12 bases, there was a span of 22 bases. Germline CDR1 LNHDA, CDR2 SQIVND (reference sequence). CDR3 amino acids: CASSPGRSKQTDTF. For the CDR3, the DNA is TGTGCCAGTAGTCCCGGTCGGTCGAAGCAGACGGACACCTTC.

Only a few counts were recorded for this clonotype. The chain combines TRBV29-1 with TRBJ2-7; D gene uncertain. The CDR3 runs 12 residues. V dropped 5 bases and J dropped 2 bases, with 10 bases sitting between them. Per the germline V gene, CDR1 is SQVTM and CDR2 is ANQGSEA. The CDR3, as DNA: TGCAGCGTTTATTCAGGAGCCTACGAGCAGTACTTC. The encoded protein is CSVYSGAYEQYF.

The chain uses TRBV7-9 and TRBJ2-1; D remains unclear. V was pared by 6 bases and J by 5 bases, with 20 bases between. The germline V gene encodes CDR1 SEHNR and CDR2 FQNEAQ (reference sequence). The CDR3 loop spans 16 amino acids. CDR3 in DNA: TGTGCCAGCAGATACCAGGACGCGCCTTCGGACAATGAGCAGTTCTTC. It encodes CASRYQDAPSDNEQFF.

This clonotype is a singleton in its sample. The chain recombines TRBV20-1 with TRBJ2-7; 8 positions agree with TRBD2. J lost 3 bases, V lost 6 bases, and 4 bases had no gene match. The CDR3 loop spans 12 amino acids. Germline lookup yields CDR1 DFQATT and CDR2 SNEGSKA (reference sequence). The DNA for the CDR3 is TGCAGTGCAAGCGGGGGTGGCTACGAGCAGTACTTC. Protein sequence: CSASGGGYEQYF.

This clonotype occurred a few times. In nucleotides, the CDR3 is TGTGCCAGCAGTGAAGAGGGGTACCGAGGAGATACGCAGTATTTT. It translates to CASSEEGYRGDTQYF. V usage is TRBV6-1 and J usage is TRBJ2-3; possibly TRBD1 for D (5 bases). Germline V gene lookup returns CDR1 MNHNS and CDR2 SASEGT. This CDR3 region has 15 residues. The ends were cut back, 1 base at V and 5 bases at J, with 13 bases in the middle.